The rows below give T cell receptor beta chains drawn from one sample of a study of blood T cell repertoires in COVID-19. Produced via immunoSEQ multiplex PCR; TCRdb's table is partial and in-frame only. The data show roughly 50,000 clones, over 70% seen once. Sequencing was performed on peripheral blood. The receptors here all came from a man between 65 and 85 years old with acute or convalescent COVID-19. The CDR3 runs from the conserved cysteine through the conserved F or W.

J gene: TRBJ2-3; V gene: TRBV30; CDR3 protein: CAWSVGEDTQYF
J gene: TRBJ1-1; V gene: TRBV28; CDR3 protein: CASSLSRQGWAEAFF
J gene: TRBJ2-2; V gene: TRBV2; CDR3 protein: CASSEAIRSGELFF
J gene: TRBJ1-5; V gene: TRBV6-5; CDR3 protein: CASGTFQPQHF
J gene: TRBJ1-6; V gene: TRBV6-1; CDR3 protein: CASSEQRSSYNSPLHF
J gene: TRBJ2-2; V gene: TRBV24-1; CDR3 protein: CATSDSGVDTGELFF
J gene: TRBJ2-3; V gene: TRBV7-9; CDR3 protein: CASSRASAPDTQYF
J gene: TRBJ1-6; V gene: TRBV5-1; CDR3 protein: CASSSHQIQGADSPLHF
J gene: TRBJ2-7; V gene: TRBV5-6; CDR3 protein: CASSYDRTSYEQYF
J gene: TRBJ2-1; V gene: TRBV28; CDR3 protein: CASSFGGRISYNEQFF
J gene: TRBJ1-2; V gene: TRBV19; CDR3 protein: CASRNPTETPNYGYTF
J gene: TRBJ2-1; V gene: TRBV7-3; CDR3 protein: CASSLDYYGGQFF
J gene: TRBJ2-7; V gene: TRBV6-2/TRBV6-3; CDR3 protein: CASSYDLSAAGGVGEQYF
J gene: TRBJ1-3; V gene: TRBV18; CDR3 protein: CASSPEAGAGNTIYF
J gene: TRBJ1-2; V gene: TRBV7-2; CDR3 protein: CASSSQDRGLKGYTF
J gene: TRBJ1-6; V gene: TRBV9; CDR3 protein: CASSEGSSSPLHF
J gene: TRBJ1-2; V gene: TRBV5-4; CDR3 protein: CASSLSGSGYTF
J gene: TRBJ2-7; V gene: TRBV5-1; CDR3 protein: CASSLGTGGIEQYF
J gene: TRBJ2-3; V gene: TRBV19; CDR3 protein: CASSIGDRDSTDTQYF
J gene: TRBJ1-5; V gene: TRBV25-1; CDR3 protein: CASRETGEGNQPQHF
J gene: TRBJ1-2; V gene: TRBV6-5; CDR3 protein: CASSSAGTGGVYTF
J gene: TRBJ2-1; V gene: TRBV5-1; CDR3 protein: CASRVAGGFNEQFF
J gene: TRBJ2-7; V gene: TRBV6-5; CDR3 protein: CASSGRGQTYEQYF
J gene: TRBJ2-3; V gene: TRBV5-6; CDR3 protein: CASSFPGLPTDTQYF
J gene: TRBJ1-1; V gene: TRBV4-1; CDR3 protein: CASSLQGVNTEAFF
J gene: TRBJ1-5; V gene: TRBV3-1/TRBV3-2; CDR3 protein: CASSLGTVRNQPQHF
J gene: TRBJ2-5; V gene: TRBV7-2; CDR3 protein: CASSLPTGGAETQYF
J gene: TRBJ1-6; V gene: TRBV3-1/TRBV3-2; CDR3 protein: CASSQDLNSPLHF
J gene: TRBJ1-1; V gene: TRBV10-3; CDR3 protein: CAITLGTIGEGTEAFF
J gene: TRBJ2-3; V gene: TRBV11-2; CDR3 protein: CASSENGDTQYF
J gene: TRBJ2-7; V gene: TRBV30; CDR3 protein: CAWSGATARREQYF
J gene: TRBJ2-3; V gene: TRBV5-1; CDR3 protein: CASSLRRSETDTQYF
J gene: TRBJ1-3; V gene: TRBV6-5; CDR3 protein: CASSRTGGLNTIYF
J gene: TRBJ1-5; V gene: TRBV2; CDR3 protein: CASSEDQGRYSNQPQHF
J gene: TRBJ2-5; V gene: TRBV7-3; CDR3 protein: CASSLGIAGQETQYF
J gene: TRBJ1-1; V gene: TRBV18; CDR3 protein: CASSPAGWGNTEAFF
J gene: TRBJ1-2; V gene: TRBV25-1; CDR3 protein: CASSRANSGGYTF
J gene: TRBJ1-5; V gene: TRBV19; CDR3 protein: CASSTPGTDNQPQHF
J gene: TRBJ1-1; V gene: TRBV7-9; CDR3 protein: CASSLHGVMNTEAFF
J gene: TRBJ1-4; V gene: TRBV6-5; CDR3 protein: CASSRQGTEKLFF
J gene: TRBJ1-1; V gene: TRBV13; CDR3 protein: CASSPENTEAFF
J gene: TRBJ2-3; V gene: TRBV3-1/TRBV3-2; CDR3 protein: CASSLGAGGQDTQYF
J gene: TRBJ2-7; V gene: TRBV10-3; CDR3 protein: CAIRPGLATSEQYF
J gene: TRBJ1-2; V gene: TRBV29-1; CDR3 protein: CSAGGQYPNYGYTF
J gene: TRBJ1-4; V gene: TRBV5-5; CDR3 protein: CASSRNLLAGLTNEKLFF
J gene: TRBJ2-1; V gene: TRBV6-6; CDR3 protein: CASSYPGQDNNEQFF
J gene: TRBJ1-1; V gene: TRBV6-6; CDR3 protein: CASRLAGTVNTEAFF
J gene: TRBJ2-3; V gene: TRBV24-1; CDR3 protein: CATSDRRGGLTDTQYF
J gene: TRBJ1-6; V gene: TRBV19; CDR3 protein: CASSLRSGLDRSPLHF
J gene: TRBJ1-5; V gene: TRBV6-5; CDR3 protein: CASSLGGGQNNQPQHF
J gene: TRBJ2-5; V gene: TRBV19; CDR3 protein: CASSIGELIGETQYF
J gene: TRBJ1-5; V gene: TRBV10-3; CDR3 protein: CAISVDRINQPQHF
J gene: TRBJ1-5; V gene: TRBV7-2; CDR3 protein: CASSPPTEQPQHF
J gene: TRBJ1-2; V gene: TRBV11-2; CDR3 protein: CASSSDRVNYGYTF